This passage covers 3 T cell receptor beta chains from one sample sequenced in a study of CD8+ T cells in alopecia areata. Investigators isolated RNA and reverse transcribed it into cDNA to act as the sequencing template. Only in-frame clones appear in the TCRdb table, and some are missing; sequencing was by immunoSEQ multiplex PCR. The sample carries roughly 120,000 clones, about three fifths recorded once. The treatment here: oral pan-JAK inhibitor, 5-10 mg twice daily. The starting material was CD8+ T cells sorted from blood, obtained at week 4, from a patient treated with tofacitinib. These receptors came from a human donor with alopecia areata.

A word on this clone: The same CDR3 can be traced to other DNA sequences in this sample. The rearrangement links TRBV27 to TRBJ1-5, with D uncertain. Germline-derived CDR1 and CDR2 are MNHEY and SMNVEV (reference sequence). This CDR3 comprises 13 residues. Trimming left V 3 bases short and J 4 bases short, with 7 bases between. The CDR3 here is CASSLIGNQPQHF. In DNA, the CDR3 is TGTGCCAGCAGTTTGATAGGGAATCAGCCCCAGCATTTT.

V usage is TRBV11-2 and J usage is TRBJ2-7; D might be TRBD1 (5 bases). The V gene lost 1 base and the J gene lost 5 bases, with 12 bases spanning the gap. The CDR3 loop spans 14 amino acids. The germline CDR1 and CDR2 sequences are SGHAT and FQNNGV. The CDR3 sequence: CASSLGPGLDEQYF. The CDR3 bases are TGTGCCAGCAGCTTAGGTCCAGGGTTGGACGAGCAGTACTTC.

This rearrangement joins TRBV2 to TRBJ1-5; D might be TRBD1 (6 bases). The V end lost 2 bases, the J end lost 7 bases, and 12 bases lay between the germline ends. The CDR3 contains 14 residues. CDR1 and CDR2 from the germline V gene are SNHLY and FYNNEI. CDR3 sequence: CASSEYTGRQPQHF. The CDR3 region has the DNA TGTGCCAGCAGTGAATATACAGGGCGGCAGCCCCAGCATTTT.